This T cell receptor beta chain was captured by sequencing in a study of blood T cell repertoires in COVID-19. About the research overall: Sites in the United States, Italy and Spain provided acute and convalescent COVID-19 samples. The analysed material was cDNA or gDNA that came from T cells, B-cell-depleted T cells, or PBMCs.

In germline, CDR1 is PRHDT, CDR2 FYEKMQ (reference sequence). V lost 3 bases, J lost 8 bases, and 13 bases stayed unmatched. There are 16 residues in the CDR3. Original data processing: Reference gene primer amplification gave nucleated cell count estimates. Generated by immunoSEQ multiplex PCR, the TCRdb table keeps only in-frame clones and is missing some. V and J calls and clone size are as listed in that table; D and trimming were resolved from the DNA. The table has about 170,000 clones, approximately 84% seen once. This chain connects TRBV13 to TRBJ2-1; 7 positions agree with TRBD2. The receptor was derived from a woman of 80 years or more with acute or convalescent COVID-19. Material for sequencing was peripheral blood. The CDR3 reads CASSFSSVGGPHEQFF. CDR3 DNA: TGTGCCAGCAGCTTCTCTTCGGTGGGAGGGCCCCATGAGCAGTTCTTC.